This T cell receptor beta chain stems from a study of CD8 T cells in ankylosing spondylitis. General study results and limits: Certain motif variants had earlier appeared in reactive arthritis synovial fluid and blood. Ankylosing spondylitis blood seemed to carry a telltale TCR beta motif made of about 8 highly homologous variants.

Points on this clonotype: Its specificity is not known.

Germline lookup yields CDR1 LGHDT and CDR2 YNNKEL (reference sequence). V was clipped by 4 bases and J by 3 bases; unmatched bases: 6. The CDR3 has 15 amino acids. Each TCR beta library was made by quantitative 5'-RACE that incorporated molecular barcodes. TCRdb redid the calling of the 5' RACE reads with MiXCR, one entry per CDR3 protein. Of fewer than 500,000 distinct CDR3 sequences listed, 26% are singletons. The TCR comes from a male donor with ankylosing spondylitis. Sequenced input: blood, either unsorted or a sorted T cell fraction (not recorded which). The chain carries TRBV3-1 and TRBJ2-5; 9 bases map to TRBD2. CDR3 DNA: TGTGCCAGCAGCCCCCTGGGACTAGCAGAAGAGACCCAGTACTTC. This sequence encodes CASSPLGLAEETQYF.